Described below is a single T cell receptor beta chain sequence and its context. Which antigen it targets is not known. Base-call qualities are not available, and no considerably larger clone is one nucleotide away. This specimen comes from a study of blood T cell repertoires in COVID-19 (dated by TCRdb to 2018 to 2020). In the study overall: The collaborator samples originated in the United States, Italy and Spain and spanned the acute and convalescent phases of COVID-19. The prospective study material was composed of cDNA or gDNA derived from T cells, B-cell-depleted T cells, or PBMCs. The dataset comprised deeply sampled blood TCRbeta repertoires from subjects exposed to, actively infected with, or recovered from COVID-19. The repertoires were released in a freely available public database meant as a resource for research on the immune response to SARS-CoV-2. Samples came from the ongoing ImmuneRACE study (first 160 participants) plus 1,254 subjects from 6 global collaborators. Sample metadata almost always included a de-identified subject ID, COVID-19 status, age in years and sex. Where available, HLA class I and class II types were taken from metadata supplied by the sample provider and were not determined by assay-based typing.

Enrolling through a virtual design, the prospective study's participants ranged in age from about 18 to 89 years and lived across around 25 United States geographic areas. In the prospective study, participants were assigned to cohorts based on the clinical history participants reported in a screening survey and a study questionnaire. Recovered participants in ImmuneRACE Cohort 3 were defined as having two consecutive negative NP/OP PCR tests, clearance from a healthcare professional, or resolution of symptoms. Each participant in the prospective study had whole blood, serum and a nasopharyngeal or oropharyngeal swab collected by mobile phlebotomists. Over a roughly 2-month period, participants in the prospective study had the option of providing additional blood draws and questionnaires. Before DNA extraction, blood samples from the prospective study were shipped at room temperature or frozen.

Study-wide conclusions, independent of this receptor: How much clinical and demographic metadata was included differed by source and by participant, and the metadata was provided uncurated.

TCRbeta CDR3 regions were amplified from genomic DNA by means of the immunoSEQ Assay, a bias-controlled multiplex PCR. Per the authors' processing: Nucleated cell counts per sample were estimated from amplification of reference gene primers within the assay. Sequence reads were collapsed and filtered to measure the absolute abundance of every unique TCRbeta CDR3 rearrangement. Productive Simpson clonality was computed per sample as the square root of Simpson's diversity index over productive rearrangements. In its TCRdb copy, this immuneACCESS table keeps in-frame sequences only and misses some clones. Where compared with another copy, unresolved V genes explain less than half of these, and the others have no known cause. V, J and clone size derive from that table, while D and trimming were established from the DNA sequence. In all, the sample holds roughly 220,000 clones, and roughly 84% of those were seen once. The biggest ten clones account for 6.8% of the sample.

The sample consisted of PBMCs or T cells enriched from blood (not recorded which). The receptor was derived from a woman aged 40 to 49 who had recovered from COVID-19.

The DNA reads as follows: TGTGCCAGCAGTCCCGCGGGACTAGCGGGAGTAAGCGAGCAGTACTTC. It translates to CASSPAGLAGVSEQYF. This receptor chain uses TRBV28 and TRBJ2-7; the junction holds 14 bases that match TRBD2. V lost 5 bases and J lost 6 bases, and the count of bases not matched to a germline gene is 9. The germline V gene encodes CDR1 MDHEN and CDR2 SYDVKM. The CDR3 starts with the cysteine, ends with the phenylalanine, and has 16 residues. Only the CDR3 DNA stays, 48 bases, in frame from base 1.